The clone carrying this T cell receptor beta chain was counted a single time. What it recognizes is unknown. A clone one base away is much larger, so this may be a read error. There are 14 residues in the CDR3. CDR1 and CDR2 (germline): SGHDT, YYEEEE. Deletions cut 2 bases from V and 5 bases from J, with 14 bases between. TCRdb re-called the PCR reads through MiXCR, storing one row per CDR3 protein. The data hold about 63,000 distinct CDR3 sequences, with approximately 18% observed a single time. The sorting of naive CD8 T cells used the CD8+CD4-CCR7+CD45RA+ phenotype. The record originates from a study of molecular identifiers for immune sequencing clone quantification. Study overall: The replicate experiment used RNA from roughly 18,000 or 92,000 naive CD8 cells. This RNA was split into five aliquots, and four of them were sequenced. Whole-study results and caveats: Jurkat TCR RNA spiked in from one cell (amid some 1 million naive cells) was reportedly detectable. Clones that had above 20 RNA copies took up over 98% of effector molecules but under 1% in naive cells.

The gene calls are TRBV5-6 and TRBJ2-7, with D perhaps matching TRBD2 (6 bases). This clonotype was obtained from a human donor in good health. Some libraries in this study had Jurkat cell RNA spiked in. Input material: naive CD8+ T cells from blood, with Jurkat cell RNA spiked in. Sample subset: FACS-sorted CD8+CD4-CCR7+CD45RA+ naive T cells. CDR3 sequence (DNA): TGTGCCAGCAGCTTCGGGACTGGCGTCGACGAGCAGTACTTC. Encoded protein: CASSFGTGVDEQYF.